These 4 T cell receptor beta chains were all obtained from the same sample, sequenced in a study of T cells in Graves' hyperthyroidism and ophthalmopathy. Researchers amplified the TCR beta CDR3 regions from RNA transcripts. HTBI primers were employed in a first-round RT-PCR of the TCR CDR3. TCRdb independently ran MiXCR on the multiplex PCR reads; one entry per CDR3 protein. The data hold approximately 640,000 distinct CDR3 sequences, with 16% observed a single time. Sequencing was performed on blood. Receptors were obtained from a young woman with Graves' hyperthyroidism.

This clonotype has at least ten counts. The rearrangement links TRBV11-2 to TRBJ2-7, with 8 positions matching TRBD2. The CDR3 loop spans 14 amino acids. Trimming cost V 5 bases and J 2 bases; bases outside gene matches: 5. Germline V gene lookup returns CDR1 SGHAT and CDR2 FQNNGV. CDR3 region: CASSPTSAPYEQYF. DNA for the CDR3: TGTGCCAGCAGCCCGACTAGCGCGCCCTACGAGCAGTACTTC. The entire variable domain, with the rest obtained from reference TRBV11-2 and TRBJ2-7, is as follows: EAGVAQSPRYKIIEKRQSVAFWCNPISGHATLYWYQQILGQGPKLLIQFQNNGVVDDSQLPKDRFSAERLKGVDSTLKIQPAKLEDSAVYLCASSPTSAPYEQYFGPGTRLTVT.

This clonotype was counted many times. The gene calls are TRBV20-1 and TRBJ2-5; 7 bases map to TRBD2. Per germline, CDR1 DFQATT and CDR2 SNEGSKA (reference sequence). This CDR3 is 15 amino acids long. Trimming removed 0 bases from V and 1 base from J; junction bases left unmatched: 5. The DNA for the CDR3 is TGCAGTGCTAGAGAGATGCGGGAGATCCAAGAGACCCAGTACTTC. As protein: CSAREMREIQETQYF.

This clonotype was counted at least ten times. V is TRBV5-1 and J is TRBJ2-2; D call uncertain. The CDR3 is 14 residues long. Germline lookup yields CDR1 SGHRS and CDR2 YFSETQ. V dropped 2 bases and J dropped 6 bases, with 11 bases sitting between them. The DNA for the CDR3 is TGCGCCAGCAGCTTCAGGAGTCGAGCCGGGGAGCTGTTTTTT. Its protein product is CASSFRSRAGELFF.

This clonotype occurred many times. The chain couples TRBV5-6 to TRBJ2-1, with D unresolved. CDR3 length: 14 amino acids. Germline CDR1 is SGHDT and CDR2 is YYEEEE. V lost 2 bases and J lost 10, with 16 bases in between. CDR3 nucleotide sequence: TGTGCCAGCAGCTTCCCTGGCGTAGGCAGAGAGCAGTTCTTC. It encodes CASSFPGVGREQFF. Full variable domain (rest looked up from reference TRBV5-6 and TRBJ2-1): DAGVTQSPTHLIKTRGQQVTLRCSPKSGHDTVSWYQQALGQGPQFIFQYYEEEERQRGNFPDRFSGHQFPNYSSELNVNALLLGDSALYLCASSFPGVGREQFFGPGTRLTVL.